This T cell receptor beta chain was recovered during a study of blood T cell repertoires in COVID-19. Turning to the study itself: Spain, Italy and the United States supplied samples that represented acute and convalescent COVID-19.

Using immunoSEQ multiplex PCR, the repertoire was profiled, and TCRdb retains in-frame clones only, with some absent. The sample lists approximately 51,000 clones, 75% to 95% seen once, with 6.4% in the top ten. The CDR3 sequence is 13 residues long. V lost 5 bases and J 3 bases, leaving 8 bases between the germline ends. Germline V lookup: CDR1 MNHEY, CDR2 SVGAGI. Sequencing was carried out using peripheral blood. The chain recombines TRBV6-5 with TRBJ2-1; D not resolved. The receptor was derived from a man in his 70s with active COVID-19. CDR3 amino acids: CASSPSFYNEQFF. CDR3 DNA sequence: TGTGCCAGCAGTCCTTCTTTCTACAATGAGCAGTTCTTC.